This TCR beta chain was retrieved from a study of response to subunit inactivated influenza vaccine. Study-wide results and limits: Authors suggested each seasonal flu vaccination may recruit only limited numbers of new T cells.

This clonotype was observed many times. Its antigen is unknown. TCRdb used MiXCR to reprocess the RT-PCR reads, holding one entry per CDR3 protein. This table holds roughly 710,000 distinct CDR3 sequences, around 15% found once. The CDR3 is 15 amino acids. The germline CDR1 and CDR2 sequences are SGHAT and FQDESV (reference sequence). Trimming removed 1 base at V and 7 bases at J, with 14 bases between. This chain joins TRBV11-1 and TRBJ2-1; the D is unclear. This specimen consisted of PBMCs from blood, obtained about 14 days before vaccination. The sequence derives from a man in his fifties or sixties who received an inactivated influenza vaccine. CDR3: CASSLEILGVNEQFF. In nucleotides, the CDR3 is TGTGCCAGCAGCTTAGAGATCCTTGGGGTGAATGAGCAGTTCTTC.